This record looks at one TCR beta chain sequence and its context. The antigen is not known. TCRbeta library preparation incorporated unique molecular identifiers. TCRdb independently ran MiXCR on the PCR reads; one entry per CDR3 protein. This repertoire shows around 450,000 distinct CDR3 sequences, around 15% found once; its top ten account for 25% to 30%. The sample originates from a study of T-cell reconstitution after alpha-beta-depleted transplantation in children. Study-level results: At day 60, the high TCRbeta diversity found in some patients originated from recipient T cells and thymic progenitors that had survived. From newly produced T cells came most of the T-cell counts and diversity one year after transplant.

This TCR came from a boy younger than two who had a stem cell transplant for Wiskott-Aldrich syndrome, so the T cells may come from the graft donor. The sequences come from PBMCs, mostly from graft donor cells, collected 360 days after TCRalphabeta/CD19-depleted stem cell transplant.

This CDR3 reads CAIAQVISSDTQYF. CDR3 sequence (DNA): TGTGCCATAGCCCAGGTCATCTCCTCAGATACGCAGTATTTT. The chain has TRBV10-3 and TRBJ2-3, with D hard to call. Trimming removed 9 bases from V and 4 bases from J, with 17 bases in between. The germline V gene encodes CDR1 ENHRY and CDR2 SYGVKD. The CDR3 length is 14 residues.